The 8 T cell receptor beta chains listed next were all sequenced from one sample in a study of cytomegalovirus exposure and HLA in healthy donors. In the PCR, 60 Vbeta and 13 Jbeta primers were used. The data were produced by immunoSEQ multiplex PCR, yet TCRdb's version contains in-frame clones alone and is incomplete. The sample lists under 200,000 clones; approximately 80% were seen once. Sequences were obtained from PBMCs. These TCRs come from a woman younger than 45 in good health and CMV-seropositive.

V gene TRBV15 combines with J gene TRBJ1-5; 11 nucleotides align to TRBD1. Germline CDR1 is LNHNV and CDR2 is YYDKDF (reference sequence). V lost 8 bases, J lost 1 base, and 4 bases stayed unmatched. The CDR3 totals 15 residues. The CDR3 protein is CATADRGLSNQPQHF. DNA for the CDR3: TGTGCCACCGCGGACAGGGGGCTAAGCAATCAGCCCCAGCATTTT.

This clone appeared a single time. V and J are TRBV7-2 and TRBJ2-1; D not certain. Germline V lookup: CDR1 SGHTA, CDR2 FQGNSA. The CDR3 covers 15 residues. V was cut by 0 bases and J by 2 bases, with 8 bases left in between. The DNA of the CDR3 is TGTGCCAGCAGCTTAGCAGCTGTCGCCTACAATGAGCAGTTCTTC. Its protein is CASSLAAVAYNEQFF. Full variable domain (remainder filled in from reference TRBV7-2 and TRBJ2-1): GAGVSQSPSNKVTEKGKDVELRCDPISGHTALYWYRQSLGQGLEFLIYFQGNSAPDKSGLPSDRFSAERTGGSVSTLTIQRTQQEDSAVYLCASSLAAVAYNEQFFGPGTRLTVL.

This clone was seen more than once but under ten times. CDR3 residues: CASEEAGVSTDTQYF. In DNA form, the CDR3 reads TGTGCCAGCGAGGAAGCGGGGGTGTCCACAGATACGCAGTATTTT. The chain recombines TRBV6-1 with TRBJ2-3; 8 bases fit TRBD2. V lost 8 bases and J lost 2; bases outside the gene matches: 9. The CDR3 spans 15 residues. CDR1 and CDR2 (germline): MNHNS, SASEGT.

The V call is TRBV18, the J call TRBJ2-5; TRBD1 is a possible D gene (5 bases). Trimming stripped 4 bases from V and 4 bases from J, with 19 bases between. This CDR3 spans 16 amino acids. CDR1 and CDR2 (germline): KGHSH, LQKENI. The CDR3 DNA follows: TGTGCCAGCTCACAAACGAGGTCGGTAAGGGGAGAGACCCAGTACTTC. This sequence encodes CASSQTRSVRGETQYF.

This chain links TRBV28 with TRBJ1-1, with unresolved D. Germline V CDR1 and CDR2: MDHEN, SYDVKM. V lost 0 bases to trimming and J lost 1 base, with 6 bases between them. The CDR3 has 14 amino acids. In DNA form, the CDR3 reads TGTGCCAGCAGTTTATGGTCCAAGAACACTGAAGCTTTCTTT. Residues: CASSLWSKNTEAFF.

V and J are TRBV4-2 and TRBJ1-1, with D hard to call. Per germline, CDR1 LGHNA and CDR2 YNFKEQ. Between the trimmed V and J ends, which lost 4 bases and 0 bases, there was a span of 9 bases. The CDR3 contains 14 residues. CDR3 in amino acids: CASSPNQVNTEAFF. DNA of the CDR3: TGTGCCAGCAGCCCCAATCAGGTGAACACTGAAGCTTTCTTT.

This clone has just one count. J is TRBJ1-4 and V is TRBV2; TRBD1 matches 9 bases. Germline loops: CDR1 SNHLY, CDR2 FYNNEI. V was pared by 1 base and J by 7 bases, with 4 bases of the junction left unmatched. This CDR3 spans 15 amino acids. The CDR3 DNA reads TGTGCCAGCAGTGAAGGCACAGGGGGCCGTGAAAAACTGTTTTTT. Its translation is CASSEGTGGREKLFF.

V is TRBV10-3 and J is TRBJ2-3, with D maybe TRBD1 (6 bases). The CDR3 is 16 amino acids. Germline CDR1 reads ENHRY; CDR2 reads SYGVKD. Trimming left V 5 bases short and J 6 bases short, with 21 bases between. CDR3 in amino acids: CAISYRDKWGSDTQYF. For the CDR3, the DNA is TGTGCCATCAGTTACAGGGACAAATGGGGATCGGATACGCAGTATTTT.